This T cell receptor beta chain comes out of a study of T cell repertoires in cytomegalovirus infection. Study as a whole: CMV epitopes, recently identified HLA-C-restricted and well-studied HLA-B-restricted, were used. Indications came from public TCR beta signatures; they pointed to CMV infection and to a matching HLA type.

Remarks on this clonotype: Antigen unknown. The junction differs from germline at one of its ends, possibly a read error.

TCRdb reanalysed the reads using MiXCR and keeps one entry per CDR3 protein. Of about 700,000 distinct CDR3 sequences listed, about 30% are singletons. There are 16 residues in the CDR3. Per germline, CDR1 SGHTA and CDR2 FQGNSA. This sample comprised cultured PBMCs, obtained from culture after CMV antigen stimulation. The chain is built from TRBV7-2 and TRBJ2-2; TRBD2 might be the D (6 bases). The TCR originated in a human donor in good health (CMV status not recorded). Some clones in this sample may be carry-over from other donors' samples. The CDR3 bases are TGTGCCAGCAGCATTGCTAGCGTTGCGAACACCGGGGAGCTGATTTTT. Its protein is CASSIASVANTGELIF.